The TCR beta chain described here comes from a study of cytomegalovirus exposure and HLA in healthy donors. Notes on the study in general: Reported results showed that the classifier diagnosed cytomegalovirus status with high specificity and sensitivity. Previously analyzed data showed that most TCR beta V segments were productive at a frequency of about 87% or about 30%. Across all donors, roughly uniform sequencing depth was an assumption of the presence/absence analyses.

Healthy donors of bone marrow made up the group. Vbeta (60) and Jbeta (13) primers were used in the PCR. TCRdb's table, derived via immunoSEQ multiplex PCR, lists solely in-frame clones and lacks some. Seen here are 150,000 or so clones, roughly 80% observed once, and the top ten hold 5.5% to 6%. For this clone: What it binds is unknown.

The source material was PBMCs. This TCR came from a man between 25 and 39 years old in good health and CMV-seropositive.

The CDR3 nucleotides are TGTGCCATCAGTGACACACGCGAGCAGTACTTC. Translating gives CAISDTREQYF. The chain links TRBV10-3 to TRBJ2-7; D not certain. V was trimmed by 3 bases and J by 6 bases, leaving 6 bases between them. CDR3 length: 11 amino acids. CDR1 and CDR2 from the germline V gene are ENHRY and SYGVKD.